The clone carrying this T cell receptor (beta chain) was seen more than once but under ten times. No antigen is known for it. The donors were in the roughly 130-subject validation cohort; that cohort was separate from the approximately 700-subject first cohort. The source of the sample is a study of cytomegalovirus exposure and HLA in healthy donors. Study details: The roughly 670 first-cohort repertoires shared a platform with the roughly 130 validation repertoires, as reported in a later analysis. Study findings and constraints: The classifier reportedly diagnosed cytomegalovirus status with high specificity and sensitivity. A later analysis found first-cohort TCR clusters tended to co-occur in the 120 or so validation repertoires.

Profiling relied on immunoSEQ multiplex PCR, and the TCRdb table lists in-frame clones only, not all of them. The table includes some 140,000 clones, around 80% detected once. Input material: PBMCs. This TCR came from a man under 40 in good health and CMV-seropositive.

This CDR3 is CASSLDQGRGRAFF. CDR3 sequence (DNA): TGTGCCAGCAGCTTAGATCAAGGGCGGGGGCGGGCTTTCTTT. V usage is TRBV11-2 and J usage is TRBJ1-1, with D possibly being TRBD1 (6 bases). Germline values: CDR1 SGHAT, CDR2 FQNNGV. V was pared by 0 bases and J by 11 bases, with 16 bases between. The CDR3 length is 14 residues.